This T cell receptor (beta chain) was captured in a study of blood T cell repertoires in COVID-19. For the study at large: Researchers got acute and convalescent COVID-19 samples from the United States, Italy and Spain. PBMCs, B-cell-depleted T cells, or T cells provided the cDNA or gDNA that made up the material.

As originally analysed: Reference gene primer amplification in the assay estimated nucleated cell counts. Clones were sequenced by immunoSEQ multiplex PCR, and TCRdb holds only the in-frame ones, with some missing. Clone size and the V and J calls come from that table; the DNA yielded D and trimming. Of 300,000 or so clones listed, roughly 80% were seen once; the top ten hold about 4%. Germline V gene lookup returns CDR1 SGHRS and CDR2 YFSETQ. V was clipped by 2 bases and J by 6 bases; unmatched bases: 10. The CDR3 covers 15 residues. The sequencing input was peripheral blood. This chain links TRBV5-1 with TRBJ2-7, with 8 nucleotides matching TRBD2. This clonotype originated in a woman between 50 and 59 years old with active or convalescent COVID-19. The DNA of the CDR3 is TGCGCCAGCAGCTTTACGGGACTAGACCTCCTCGAGCAGTACTTC. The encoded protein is CASSFTGLDLLEQYF.